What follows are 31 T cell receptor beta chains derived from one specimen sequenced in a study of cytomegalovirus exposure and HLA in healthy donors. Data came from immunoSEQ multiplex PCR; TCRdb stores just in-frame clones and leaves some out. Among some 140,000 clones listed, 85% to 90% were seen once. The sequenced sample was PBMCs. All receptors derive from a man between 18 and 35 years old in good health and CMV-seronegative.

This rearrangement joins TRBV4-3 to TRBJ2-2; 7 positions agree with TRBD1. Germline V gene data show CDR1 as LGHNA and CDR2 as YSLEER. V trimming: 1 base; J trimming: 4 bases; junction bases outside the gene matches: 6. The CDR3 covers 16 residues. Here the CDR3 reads CASSQALGGITGELFF. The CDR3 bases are TGCGCCAGCAGCCAAGCGTTAGGGGGCATCACCGGGGAGCTGTTTTTT.

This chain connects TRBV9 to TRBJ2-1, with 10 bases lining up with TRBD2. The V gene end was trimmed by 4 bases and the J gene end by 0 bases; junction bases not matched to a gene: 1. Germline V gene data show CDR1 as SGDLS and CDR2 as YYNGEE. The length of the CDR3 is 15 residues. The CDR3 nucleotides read TGTGCCAGCAGCACTAGCGGGACCTCCTACAATGAGCAGTTCTTC. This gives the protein CASSTSGTSYNEQFF.

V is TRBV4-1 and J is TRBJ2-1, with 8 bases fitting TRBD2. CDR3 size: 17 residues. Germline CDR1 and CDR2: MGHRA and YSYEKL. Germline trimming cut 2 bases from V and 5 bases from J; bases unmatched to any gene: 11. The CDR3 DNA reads TGCGCCAGCAGCCAACCGTCCGCCGGACTAGCTCACAATGAGCAGTTCTTC. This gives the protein CASSQPSAGLAHNEQFF.

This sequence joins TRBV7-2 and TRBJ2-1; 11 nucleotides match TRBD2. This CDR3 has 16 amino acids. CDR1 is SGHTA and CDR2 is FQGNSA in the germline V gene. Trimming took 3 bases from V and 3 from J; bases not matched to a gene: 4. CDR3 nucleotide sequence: TGTGCCAGCAGCTTGGCGGGACTAGCGGACTACAATGAGCAGTTCTTC. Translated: CASSLAGLADYNEQFF.

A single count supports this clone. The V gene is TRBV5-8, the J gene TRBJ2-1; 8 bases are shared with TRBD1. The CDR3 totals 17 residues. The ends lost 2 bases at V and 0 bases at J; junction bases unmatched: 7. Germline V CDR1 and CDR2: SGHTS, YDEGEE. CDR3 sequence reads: CASSFWGQASSYNEQFF. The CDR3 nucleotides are TGTGCCAGCAGCTTCTGGGGACAGGCTAGCTCCTACAATGAGCAGTTCTTC.

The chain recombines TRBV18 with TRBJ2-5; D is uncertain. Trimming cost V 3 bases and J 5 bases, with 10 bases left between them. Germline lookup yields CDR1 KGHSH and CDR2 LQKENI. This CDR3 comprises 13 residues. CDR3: CASSPSRFETQYF. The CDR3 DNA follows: TGTGCCAGCTCACCCTCCAGATTCGAGACCCAGTACTTC.

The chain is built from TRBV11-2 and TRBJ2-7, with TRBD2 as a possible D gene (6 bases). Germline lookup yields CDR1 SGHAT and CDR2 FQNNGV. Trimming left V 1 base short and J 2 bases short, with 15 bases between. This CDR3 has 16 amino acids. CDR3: CASSLGAGLNTYEQYF. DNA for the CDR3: TGTGCCAGCAGCTTAGGTGCGGGACTGAACACCTACGAGCAGTACTTC.

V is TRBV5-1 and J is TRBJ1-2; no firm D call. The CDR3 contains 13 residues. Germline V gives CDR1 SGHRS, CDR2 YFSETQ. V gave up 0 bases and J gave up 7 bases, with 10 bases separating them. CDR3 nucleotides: TGCGCCAGCAGCTTGGAACAGCGGAGTGGCTACACCTTC. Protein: CASSLEQRSGYTF.

The CDR3 reads CASSNYLAGSFLQQETQYF. In nucleotides, the CDR3 is TGTGCCAGTAGTAACTATCTAGCGGGGTCGTTCCTTCAACAAGAGACCCAGTACTTC. This rearrangement joins TRBV19 to TRBJ2-5, with TRBD2 matching 9 bases. Germline V CDR1 and CDR2: LNHDA, SQIVND (reference sequence). V dropped 4 bases and J dropped 2; count of bases not matched to a gene: 17. The CDR3 contains 19 residues.

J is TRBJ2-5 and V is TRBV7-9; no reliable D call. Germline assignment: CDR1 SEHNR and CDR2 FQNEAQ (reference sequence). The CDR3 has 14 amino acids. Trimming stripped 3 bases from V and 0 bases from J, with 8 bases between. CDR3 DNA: TGTGCCAGCAGCTTGCAAGCGAACCAAGAGACCCAGTACTTC. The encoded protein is CASSLQANQETQYF.

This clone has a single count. CDR3 protein: CASSLAAGAGFETQYF. The CDR3, as DNA: TGTGCCAGCAGCTTGGCTGCGGGAGCGGGCTTTGAGACCCAGTACTTC. The J gene is TRBJ2-5, the V gene TRBV5-6, with 7 bases fitting TRBD2. Losses at the gene ends were 0 bases for V and 5 bases for J; bases not matched to a gene: 10. Germline V gene lookup returns CDR1 SGHDT and CDR2 YYEEEE. The CDR3 is 16 amino acids.

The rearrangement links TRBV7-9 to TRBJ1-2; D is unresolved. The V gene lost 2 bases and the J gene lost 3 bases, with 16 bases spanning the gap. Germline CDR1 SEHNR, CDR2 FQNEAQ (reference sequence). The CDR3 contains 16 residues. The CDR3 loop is CASSLSDEGGHYGYTF. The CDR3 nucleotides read TGTGCCAGCAGCTTAAGCGATGAAGGAGGGCACTATGGCTACACCTTC.

As DNA, the CDR3 is TGTGCCAGCAGCTTCCCATCACTTCTGGACAGGGGCTACGAGCAGTACTTC. Its protein product is CASSFPSLLDRGYEQYF. This rearrangement joins TRBV7-9 to TRBJ2-7; 9 nucleotides line up with TRBD1. The CDR3 extends over 17 amino acids. Germline assignment: CDR1 SEHNR and CDR2 FQNEAQ (reference sequence). V trimming: 3 bases; J trimming: 3 bases; junction bases outside the gene matches: 12.

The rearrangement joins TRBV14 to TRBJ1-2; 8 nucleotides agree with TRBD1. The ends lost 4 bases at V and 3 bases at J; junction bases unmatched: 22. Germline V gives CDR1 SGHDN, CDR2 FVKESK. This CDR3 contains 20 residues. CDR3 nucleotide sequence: TGTGCCAGCAGCCGGAAACGATCCGGGACAGGCCAAAGGATTGACTATGGCTACACCTTC. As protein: CASSRKRSGTGQRIDYGYTF.

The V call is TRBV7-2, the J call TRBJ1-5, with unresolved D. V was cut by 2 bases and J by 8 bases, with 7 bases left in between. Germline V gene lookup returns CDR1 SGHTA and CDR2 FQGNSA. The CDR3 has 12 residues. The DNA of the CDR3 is TGTGCCAGCAGCTTAAATCTTAAGCCCCAGCATTTT. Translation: CASSLNLKPQHF.

In DNA form, the CDR3 reads TGTGCCAGCAGCCCAGGACTAGCATCGGGGCAGTTCTTC. It specifies CASSPGLASGQFF. This chain links TRBV7-2 with TRBJ2-1, with 8 bases lining up with TRBD2. J was trimmed by 12 bases and V by 5 bases; bases with no gene match: 9. The CDR3 totals 13 residues. The V gene's germline CDR1 is SGHTA and CDR2 FQGNSA.

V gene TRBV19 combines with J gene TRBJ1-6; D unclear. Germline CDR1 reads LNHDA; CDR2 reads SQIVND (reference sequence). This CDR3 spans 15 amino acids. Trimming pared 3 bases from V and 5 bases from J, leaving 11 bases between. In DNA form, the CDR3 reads TGTGCCAGTAGTATTAGCGGTGCAGATAATTCACCCCTCCACTTT. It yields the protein CASSISGADNSPLHF.

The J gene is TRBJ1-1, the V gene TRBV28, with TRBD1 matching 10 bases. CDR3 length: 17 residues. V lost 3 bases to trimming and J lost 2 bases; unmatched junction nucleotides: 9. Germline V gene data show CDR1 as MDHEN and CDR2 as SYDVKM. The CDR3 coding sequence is TGTGCCAGCAGTTTTCAAGTCGGGGACAGGGGAAACACTGAAGCTTTCTTT. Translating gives CASSFQVGDRGNTEAFF.

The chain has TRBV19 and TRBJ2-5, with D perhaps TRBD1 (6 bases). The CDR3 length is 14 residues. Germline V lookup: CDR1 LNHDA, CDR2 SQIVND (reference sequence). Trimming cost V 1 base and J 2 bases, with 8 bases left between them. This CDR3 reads CASSIADRQETQYF. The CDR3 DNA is TGTGCCAGTAGTATAGCCGACAGGCAAGAGACCCAGTACTTC.

The CDR3 is CASNPMGGNTGELFF. The CDR3 bases are TGTGCCAGCAACCCGATGGGGGGGAACACCGGGGAGCTGTTTTTT. This chain connects TRBV7-9 to TRBJ2-2; D might be TRBD2 (6 bases). Germline lookup yields CDR1 SEHNR and CDR2 FQNEAQ (reference sequence). The CDR3 has 15 residues. Trimming cost V 7 bases and J 1 base, with 13 bases left between them. Complete variable domain (other parts from reference TRBV7-9 and TRBJ2-2): DTGVSQNPRHKITKRGQNVTFRCDPISEHNRLYWYRQTLGQGPEFLTYFQNEAQLEKSRLLSDRFSAERPKGSFSTLEIQRTEQGDSAMYLCASNPMGGNTGELFFGEGSRLTVL.

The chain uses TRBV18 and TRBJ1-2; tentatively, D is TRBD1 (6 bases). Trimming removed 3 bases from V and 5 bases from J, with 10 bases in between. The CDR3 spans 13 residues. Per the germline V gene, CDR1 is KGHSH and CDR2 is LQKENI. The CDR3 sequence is CASSPGGPYGYTF. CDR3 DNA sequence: TGTGCCAGCTCACCGGGGGGGCCTTATGGCTACACCTTC.

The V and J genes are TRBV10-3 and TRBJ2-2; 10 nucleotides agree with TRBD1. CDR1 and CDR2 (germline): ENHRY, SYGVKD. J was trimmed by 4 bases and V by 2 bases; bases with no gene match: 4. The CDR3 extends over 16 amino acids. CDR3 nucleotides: TGTGCCATCAGTGAGATGTGGACAGGGGGCACCGGGGAGCTGTTTTTT. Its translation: CAISEMWTGGTGELFF.

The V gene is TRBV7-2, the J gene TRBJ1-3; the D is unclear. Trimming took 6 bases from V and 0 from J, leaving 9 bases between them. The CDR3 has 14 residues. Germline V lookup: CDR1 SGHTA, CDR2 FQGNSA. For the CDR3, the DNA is TGTGCCAGCAGTTTCAGTTACTCTGGAAACACCATATATTTT. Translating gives CASSFSYSGNTIYF.

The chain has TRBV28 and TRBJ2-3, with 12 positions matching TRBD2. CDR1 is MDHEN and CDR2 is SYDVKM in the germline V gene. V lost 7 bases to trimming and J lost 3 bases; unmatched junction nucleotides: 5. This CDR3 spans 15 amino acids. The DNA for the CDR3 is TGTGCCAGCAAAACTAGCGGGGGGACGACAGATACGCAGTATTTT. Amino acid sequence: CASKTSGGTTDTQYF.

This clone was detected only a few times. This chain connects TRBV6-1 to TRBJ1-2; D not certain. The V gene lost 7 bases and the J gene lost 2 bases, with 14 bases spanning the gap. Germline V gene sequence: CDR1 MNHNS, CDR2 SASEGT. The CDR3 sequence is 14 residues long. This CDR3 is CASNAGETNYGYTF. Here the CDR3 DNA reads TGTGCCAGCAACGCTGGAGAGACCAACTATGGCTACACCTTC.

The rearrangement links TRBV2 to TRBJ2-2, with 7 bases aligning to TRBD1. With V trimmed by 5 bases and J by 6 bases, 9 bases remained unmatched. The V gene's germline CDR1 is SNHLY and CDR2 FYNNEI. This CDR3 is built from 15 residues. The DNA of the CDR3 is TGTGCCAGCAGTAACCGACAGGGTTATCCCGGGGAGCTGTTTTTT. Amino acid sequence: CASSNRQGYPGELFF.

DNA of the CDR3: TGTGCCAGTAGTATGACAGCTACCAACCAAGAGACCCAGTACTTC. Translated: CASSMTATNQETQYF. V gene TRBV19 combines with J gene TRBJ2-5; TRBD1 is a possible D gene (5 bases). The CDR3 loop spans 15 amino acids. V gave up 3 bases and J gave up 0 bases, with 11 bases separating them. CDR1 and CDR2 (germline): LNHDA, SQIVND (reference sequence).

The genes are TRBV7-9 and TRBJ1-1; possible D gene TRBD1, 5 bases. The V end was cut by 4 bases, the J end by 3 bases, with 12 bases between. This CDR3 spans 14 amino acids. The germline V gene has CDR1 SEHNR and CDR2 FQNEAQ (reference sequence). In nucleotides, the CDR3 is TGTGCCAGCAGCTCGGCAGGGAGGGACACTGAAGCTTTCTTT. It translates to CASSSAGRDTEAFF.

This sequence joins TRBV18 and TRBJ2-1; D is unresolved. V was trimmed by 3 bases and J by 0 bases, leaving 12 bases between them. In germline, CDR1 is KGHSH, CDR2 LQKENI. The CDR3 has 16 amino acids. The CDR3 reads CASSPILTSSYNEQFF. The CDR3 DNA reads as TGTGCCAGCTCACCCATCCTCACAAGCTCCTACAATGAGCAGTTCTTC.

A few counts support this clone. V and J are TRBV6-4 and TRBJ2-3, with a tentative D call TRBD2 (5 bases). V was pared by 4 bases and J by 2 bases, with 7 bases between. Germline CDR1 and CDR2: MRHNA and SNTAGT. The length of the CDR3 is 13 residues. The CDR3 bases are TGTGCCAGCAGTGCCGGGGACACAGATACGCAGTATTTT. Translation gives CASSAGDTDTQYF.

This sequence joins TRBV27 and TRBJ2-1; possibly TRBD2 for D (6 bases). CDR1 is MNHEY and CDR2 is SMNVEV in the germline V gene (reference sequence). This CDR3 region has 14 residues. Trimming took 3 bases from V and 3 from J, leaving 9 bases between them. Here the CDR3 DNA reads TGTGCCAGCAGTTTCACCGGGAGCTACAATGAGCAGTTCTTC. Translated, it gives CASSFTGSYNEQFF.